This note documents a single T cell receptor (beta chain) sequence. Antigen: not known. The table came from immunoSEQ multiplex PCR; TCRdb's copy has only in-frame clones and leaves some out. The profile shows about 280,000 clones, roughly 90% of them singletons. This record belongs to a study of cytomegalovirus exposure and HLA in healthy donors. Study overall: Per a later analysis, the 666 first-cohort and approximately 120 validation repertoires shared one platform.

This CDR3 has 14 amino acids. CDR1 and CDR2 from the germline V gene are MGHDK and SYGVNS. V lost 3 bases to trimming and J lost 6 bases; unmatched junction nucleotides: 5. Study findings and constraints: According to the study, around 150 TCR beta chains were cytomegalovirus-associated. It was reported that the classifier diagnosed cytomegalovirus status with high specificity and sensitivity in both the original and validation cohorts.

This clonotype was sampled from a woman under 30 in good health and CMV-seronegative. The V and J genes are TRBV25-1 and TRBJ2-3; 8 bases match TRBD2. Sequences were obtained from PBMCs. The CDR3 DNA follows: TGTGCCAGCAGTGAGGCGGGAGGTCCTGATACGCAGTATTTT. This translates into CASSEAGGPDTQYF.